These 26 T cell receptor beta chains came from one sample sequenced in a study of blood T cell dynamics during melanoma immunotherapy. Clones were read by immunoSEQ multiplex PCR, and TCRdb kept only the in-frame ones, dropping some. The sample lists about 15,000 clones; about 83% were seen once. Time point: pre-treatment baseline. Here the sequenced sample was blood, taken from a patient treated with checkpoint blockade. These receptors were taken from a human donor with melanoma.

This chain joins TRBV21-1 and TRBJ2-5; the table calls TRBD1, which could not be checked here. TRBV21-1 is a pseudogene. The CDR3 length is 14 residues. The CDR3 region has the DNA TGTGCCAGCAGCACCGGCAGGGTTTGGGAGACCCAGTACTTC. Translated: CASSTGRVWETQYF.

This rearrangement joins TRBV15 to TRBJ2-2; TRBD2 is a possible D gene (7 bases). The germline CDR1 and CDR2 sequences are LNHNV and YYDKDF (reference sequence). This CDR3 is built from 15 residues. With 1 base removed from V and 4 bases from J, the gap between germline ends came to 10 bases. The CDR3 is CATSRGGGGTGELFF. For the CDR3, the DNA is TGTGCCACCAGCAGAGGGGGGGGCGGCACCGGGGAGCTGTTTTTT.

This chain joins TRBV7-9 and TRBJ1-3, with a tentative D call TRBD1 (5 bases). The CDR3 length is 16 residues. The V gene's germline CDR1 is SEHNR and CDR2 FQNEAQ (reference sequence). Deletions cut 5 bases from V and 2 bases from J, with 16 bases between. In DNA form, the CDR3 reads TGTGCCAGCAGCCCGACCGGGGGGTTGACTGGAAACACCATATATTTT. The encoded protein is CASSPTGGLTGNTIYF.

V and J are TRBV6-5 and TRBJ2-2, with 7 bases lining up with TRBD1. The CDR3 is 15 residues long. Germline V gene data show CDR1 as MNHEY and CDR2 as SVGAGI. Unmatched junction bases numbered 10, after V lost 5 bases and J lost 7 bases. CDR3 amino acids: CASSGVQGPNGELFF. The CDR3 DNA reads as TGTGCCAGCAGTGGGGTACAGGGGCCGAACGGGGAGCTGTTTTTT.

This rearrangement joins TRBV5-4 to TRBJ2-5; D might be TRBD2 (5 bases). The CDR3 covers 14 residues. Germline V gives CDR1 SGHNT, CDR2 YYREEE (reference sequence). Trimming took off 3 bases at V and 2 bases at J, with 11 bases between the two ends. CDR3 sequence reads: CASSSRGTQETQYF. DNA of the CDR3: TGTGCCAGCAGCTCACGGGGAACACAAGAGACCCAGTACTTC.

V and J are TRBV6-1 and TRBJ2-7; D call uncertain. The V gene's germline CDR1 is MNHNS and CDR2 SASEGT. This CDR3 has 12 amino acids. V was cut by 2 bases and J by 5 bases, with 7 bases left in between. The CDR3 loop reads CASSESGHEQYF. The CDR3 bases are TGTGCCAGCAGTGAATCTGGACACGAGCAGTACTTC.

The rearrangement joins TRBV5-1 to TRBJ1-6, with unresolved D. From germline, CDR1 is SGHRS and CDR2 YFSETQ. This CDR3 contains 14 residues. V lost 4 bases to trimming and J lost 6 bases, with 11 bases between them. The CDR3 DNA sequence: TGCGCCAGCAGCGCGAACTGGGGTAATTCACCCCTCCACTTT. It yields the protein CASSANWGNSPLHF.

V gene TRBV2 combines with J gene TRBJ1-6; D is unresolved. The ends were cut back, 8 bases at V and 8 bases at J, with 16 bases in the middle. The CDR3 has 14 residues. Germline CDR1 and CDR2: SNHLY and FYNNEI. The CDR3: CASVPLRTYSPLHF. The DNA of the CDR3 is TGTGCCAGCGTTCCCCTCCGCACGTATTCACCCCTCCACTTT.

About this clone: The identical CDR3 is also encoded by other nucleotide sequences in the sample. The CDR3 DNA is TGCGCCAGTGAGGGGGACAGGGACGGCGAGCAGTACTTC. Protein sequence: CASEGDRDGEQYF. The chain couples TRBV5-1 to TRBJ2-7; 9 bases align to TRBD1. This CDR3 spans 13 amino acids. CDR1 is SGHRS and CDR2 is YFSETQ in the germline V gene. Trimming cost V 8 bases and J 6 bases; bases outside gene matches: 9.

The V call is TRBV5-5, the J call TRBJ1-3; D unclear. Germline values: CDR1 SGHKS, CDR2 YYEKEE (reference sequence). This CDR3 region has 14 residues. V lost 0 bases, J lost 4 bases, and 8 bases lay in between. The CDR3 region is CASSLVSGGNTIYF. Here the CDR3 DNA reads TGTGCCAGCAGCTTGGTGTCAGGCGGAAACACCATATATTTT.

The chain joins TRBV6-4 to TRBJ2-3; TRBD2 is a possible D gene (6 bases). The CDR3 length is 13 residues. Germline assignment: CDR1 MRHNA and CDR2 SNTAGT. Trimming cost V 8 bases and J 1 base, with 10 bases left between them. Written as DNA, the CDR3 is TGTGCCAGCGGGGAGGCTGGCACAGATACGCAGTATTTT. Translation: CASGEAGTDTQYF.

V is TRBV7-6 and J is TRBJ2-7; 9 bases map to TRBD1. The length of the CDR3 is 14 residues. V lost 5 bases and J lost 2; bases outside the gene matches: 4. Germline V gene data show CDR1 as SGHVS and CDR2 as FNYEAQ. CDR3 nucleotides: TGTGCCAGCAGCCCGGGGACAGGGCCCTACGAGCAGTACTTC. It is translated as CASSPGTGPYEQYF.

This chain links TRBV28 with TRBJ2-3; TRBD1 aligns across 8 bases. Trimming removed 8 bases from V and 4 bases from J; junction bases left unmatched: 5. The CDR3 is 13 residues long. Germline CDR1 reads MDHEN; CDR2 reads SYDVKM. This CDR3 reads CASRTGNPDTQYF. The CDR3 DNA reads TGTGCCAGCCGGACAGGGAACCCAGATACGCAGTATTTT. The variable domain in full, with the rest retrieved from reference TRBV28 and TRBJ2-3, is DVKVTQSSRYLVKRTGEKVFLECVQDMDHENMFWYRQDPGLGLRLIYFSYDVKMKEKGDIPEGYSVSREKKERFSLILESASTNQTSMYLCASRTGNPDTQYFGPGTRLTVL.

The rearrangement uses TRBV5-1 and TRBJ1-3; D gene unclear. The assigned J gene may be wrong: the sequence end matches TRBJ2-2 better. CDR1 is SGHRS and CDR2 is YFSETQ in the germline V gene. This CDR3 contains 14 residues. The CDR3 nucleotides read TGCGCCAGCAGCTTGGAAGGGTTCACCGGGGAGCTGTTTTTT. It yields the protein CASSLEGFTGELFF.

This clone has more than one count but fewer than ten. The chain couples TRBV5-4 to TRBJ1-1; D is ambiguous. Trimming took off 0 bases at V and 3 bases at J, with 12 bases between the two ends. Looked up from germline, CDR1 is SGHNT and CDR2 is YYREEE (reference sequence). The CDR3 is made up of 15 amino acids. The CDR3 sequence: CASSLVYGSDTEAFF. CDR3 coding DNA: TGTGCCAGCAGCTTGGTTTACGGGAGTGACACTGAAGCTTTCTTT.

This clone was observed a single time. The chain uses TRBV15 and TRBJ1-3; D call uncertain. The V end lost 5 bases, the J end lost 1 base, and 9 bases lay between the germline ends. CDR3 length: 14 amino acids. The germline V gene has CDR1 LNHNV and CDR2 YYDKDF (reference sequence). The CDR3 DNA reads TGTGCCACCAGCGAGCCCCGGTCTGGAAACACCATATATTTT. It yields the protein CATSEPRSGNTIYF.

The chain has TRBV6-6 and TRBJ1-6, with D unresolved. The CDR3 totals 12 residues. V lost 0 bases and J lost 10, with 4 bases in between. CDR1 is MNHNY and CDR2 is SVGAGI in the germline V gene (reference sequence). CDR3 in DNA: TGTGCCAGCAGTTACTCGGGGTCACCCCTCCACTTT. It encodes CASSYSGSPLHF.

The CDR3 coding sequence is TGTGCCATCAGTGAGTCGGCTAGCGGGGGAGAGAAAGAGACCCAGTACTTC. It is translated as CAISESASGGEKETQYF. The gene calls are TRBV10-3 and TRBJ2-5, with 10 bases fitting TRBD2. In germline, CDR1 is ENHRY, CDR2 SYGVKD. The CDR3 extends over 17 amino acids. Trimming took 0 bases from V and 3 from J; bases not matched to a gene: 7.

The rearrangement uses TRBV6-5 and TRBJ1-1; D ambiguous. This CDR3 is built from 13 residues. With 6 bases removed from V and 1 base from J, the gap between germline ends came to 9 bases. CDR1 and CDR2 from the germline V gene are MNHEY and SVGAGI. The CDR3 protein is CASRYKANTEAFF. The CDR3 DNA follows: TGTGCCAGCAGGTACAAGGCGAACACTGAAGCTTTCTTT.

The DNA of the CDR3 is TGTGCCACCAGCTCTACAGGAATCATGAACACTGAAGCTTTCTTT. Residues: CATSSTGIMNTEAFF. The genes are TRBV15 and TRBJ1-1; tentative D call: TRBD1 (5 bases). Trimming removed 5 bases at V and 0 bases at J, with 13 bases between. Germline CDR1 reads LNHNV; CDR2 reads YYDKDF (reference sequence). The CDR3 totals 15 residues.

This chain connects TRBV6-5 to TRBJ1-6; unclear D gene. This CDR3 comprises 15 residues. The germline V and J ends were trimmed by 2 bases and 2 bases, with 7 bases remaining between them. CDR1 and CDR2 from the germline V gene are MNHEY and SVGAGI. DNA of the CDR3: TGTGCCAGCAGTTACGCGGACCCCTATAATTCACCCCTCCACTTT. Its translation: CASSYADPYNSPLHF.

This chain links TRBV5-8 with TRBJ2-3, with 12 nucleotides matching TRBD2. With V trimmed by 5 bases and J by 4 bases, 5 bases remained unmatched. The CDR3 has 15 amino acids. Germline CDR1 reads SGHTS; CDR2 reads YDEGEE. CDR3 sequence reads: CASSFLAGGPDTQYF. CDR3 nucleotides: TGTGCCAGCAGTTTTCTAGCGGGGGGGCCAGATACGCAGTATTTT.

The count of this clone is one. The chain has TRBV6-6 and TRBJ1-3; no reliable D call. V lost 6 bases, J lost 2 bases, and 2 bases lay in between. The CDR3 consists of 11 residues. Germline loops: CDR1 MNHNY, CDR2 SVGAGI (reference sequence). CDR3 coding DNA: TGTGCCAGCAGGGCTGGAAACACCATATATTTT. It encodes CASRAGNTIYF.

The chain has TRBV6-5 and TRBJ1-5; D may be TRBD1 (6 bases). Germline CDR1 and CDR2: MNHEY and SVGAGI. The CDR3 length is 15 residues. Trimming stripped 10 bases from V and 7 bases from J, with 23 bases between. CDR3 region: CATRGRGQGGQPQHF. For the CDR3, the DNA is TGTGCCACACGTGGACGGGGGCAGGGAGGGCAGCCCCAGCATTTT.

The rearrangement joins TRBV10-2 to TRBJ2-1, with a possible D match to TRBD2 (5 bases). CDR3 length: 20 amino acids. Germline V gives CDR1 WSHSY, CDR2 SAAADI. V dropped 0 bases and J dropped 6 bases, with 27 bases sitting between them. Here the CDR3 reads CASSESRFAAGEGVLNEQFF. The CDR3 DNA sequence: TGCGCCAGCAGTGAGTCTCGGTTTGCGGCGGGCGAAGGCGTCCTCAATGAGCAGTTCTTC.

The chain couples TRBV7-9 to TRBJ1-2, with D possibly being TRBD1 (5 bases). This CDR3 spans 12 amino acids. The V end was cut by 1 base, the J end by 8 bases, with 8 bases between. The germline V gene has CDR1 SEHNR and CDR2 FQNEAQ (reference sequence). Written as DNA, the CDR3 is TGTGCCAGCAGCTTAGGGGGGGACGGCTACACCTTC. Its protein product is CASSLGGDGYTF.